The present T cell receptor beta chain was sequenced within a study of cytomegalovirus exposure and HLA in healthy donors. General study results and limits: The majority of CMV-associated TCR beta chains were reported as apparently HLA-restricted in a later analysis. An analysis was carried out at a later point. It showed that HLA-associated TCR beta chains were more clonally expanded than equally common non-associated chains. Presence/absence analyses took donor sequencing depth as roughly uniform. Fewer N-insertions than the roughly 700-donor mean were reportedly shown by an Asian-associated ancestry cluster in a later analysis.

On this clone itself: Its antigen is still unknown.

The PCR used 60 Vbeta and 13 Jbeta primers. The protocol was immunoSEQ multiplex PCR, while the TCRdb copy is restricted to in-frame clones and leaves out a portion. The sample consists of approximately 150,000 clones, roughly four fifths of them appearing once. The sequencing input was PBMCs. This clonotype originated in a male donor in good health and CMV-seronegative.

The CDR3 DNA sequence: TGTGCCAGCAGTCCTGGTACAGGGCATGTGGAAAAACTGTTTTTT. Translation: CASSPGTGHVEKLFF. This chain links TRBV27 with TRBJ1-4; possibly TRBD1 for D (6 bases). The ends were cut back, 5 bases at V and 8 bases at J, with 18 bases in the middle. CDR1 and CDR2 from the germline V gene are MNHEY and SMNVEV (reference sequence). The CDR3 sequence is 15 residues long.